The sequence of this T cell receptor (beta chain) was determined in a study of cytomegalovirus exposure and HLA in healthy donors. The CDR3 contains 19 residues. Germline values: CDR1 LGHNA, CDR2 YSLEER. With V trimmed by 0 bases and J by 4 bases, 8 bases remained unmatched. Study-level results: A later analysis revealed that TCR association rates differed between HLA loci, peaking at DRB1 and bottoming out at HLA-C. Under in vitro conditions, a few CMV-associated chains were confirmed as specific for CMV antigens. There were some V segments, including TRBV6-2 and TRBV6-3, excluded as indistinguishable.

It was with 60 Vbeta and 13 Jbeta primers that the PCR ran. Here immunoSEQ multiplex PCR was the method, and the copy in TCRdb shows in-frame clones only, minus some. The sample lists under 200,000 clones, roughly 68% occurring once. Concerning this clone itself: Its antigen is currently unknown.

The TCR comes from a woman in her twenties or thirties in good health and CMV-seronegative. The sequenced material came from PBMCs. V gene TRBV4-3 combines with J gene TRBJ2-1, with 14 bases lining up with TRBD2. For the CDR3, the DNA is TGCGCCAGCAGCCAAGAGGGACTAGCGGGAGTGGGGCCTTACAATGAGCAGTTCTTC. Its protein product is CASSQEGLAGVGPYNEQFF.